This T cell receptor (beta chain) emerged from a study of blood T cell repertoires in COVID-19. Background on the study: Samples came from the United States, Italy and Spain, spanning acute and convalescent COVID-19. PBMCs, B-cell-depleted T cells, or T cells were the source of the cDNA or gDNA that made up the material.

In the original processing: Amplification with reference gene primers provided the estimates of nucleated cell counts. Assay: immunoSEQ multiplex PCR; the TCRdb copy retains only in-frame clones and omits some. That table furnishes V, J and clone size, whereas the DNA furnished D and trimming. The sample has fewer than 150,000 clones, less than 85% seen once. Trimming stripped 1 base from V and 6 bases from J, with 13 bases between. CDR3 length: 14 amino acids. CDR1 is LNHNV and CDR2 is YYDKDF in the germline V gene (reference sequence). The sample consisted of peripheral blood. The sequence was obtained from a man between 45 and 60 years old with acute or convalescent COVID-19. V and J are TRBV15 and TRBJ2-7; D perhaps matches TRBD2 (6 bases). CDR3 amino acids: CATSRGLPGVEQYF. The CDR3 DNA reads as TGTGCCACCAGCAGAGGGCTCCCGGGGGTCGAGCAGTACTTC.